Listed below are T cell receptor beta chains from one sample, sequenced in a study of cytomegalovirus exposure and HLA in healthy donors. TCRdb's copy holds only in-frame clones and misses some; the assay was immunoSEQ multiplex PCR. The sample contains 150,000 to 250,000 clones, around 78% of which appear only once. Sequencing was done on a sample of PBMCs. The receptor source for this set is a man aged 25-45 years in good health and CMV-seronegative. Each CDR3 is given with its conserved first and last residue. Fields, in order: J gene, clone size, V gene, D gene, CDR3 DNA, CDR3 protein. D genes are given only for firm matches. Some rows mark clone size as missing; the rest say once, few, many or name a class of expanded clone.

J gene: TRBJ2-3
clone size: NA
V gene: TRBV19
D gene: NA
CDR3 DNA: TGTGCCAGTAGTAGGACTATTACTAGCACAGATACGCAGTATTTT
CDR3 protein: CASSRTITSTDTQYF

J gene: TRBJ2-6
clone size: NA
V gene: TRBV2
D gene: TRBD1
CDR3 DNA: TGTGCCAGCTGGGGAGGACAGGGGAGTACTGGGGCCAACGTCCTGACTTTC
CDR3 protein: CASWGGQGSTGANVLTF

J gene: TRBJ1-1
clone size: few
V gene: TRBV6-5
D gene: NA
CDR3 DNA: TGTGCCAGCAGTTACCCACCTTCAGTGGGGGCGGAAGCTTTCTTT
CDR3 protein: CASSYPPSVGAEAFF

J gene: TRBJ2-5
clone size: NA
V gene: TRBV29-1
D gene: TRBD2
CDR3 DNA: TGCAGCGTTGAAGATTCCAGCGGGAGGAAGACCCAGTACTTC
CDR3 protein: CSVEDSSGRKTQYF

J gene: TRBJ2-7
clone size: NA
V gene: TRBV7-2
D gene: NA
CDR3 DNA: TGTGCCAGCAGCTCCCACGGACGGGACTACGAGCAGTACTTC
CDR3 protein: CASSSHGRDYEQYF

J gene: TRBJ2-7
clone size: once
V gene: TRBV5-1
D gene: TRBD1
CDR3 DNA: TGCGCCAGCAGCTTGGAGGGGACAGACGAGCAGTACTTC
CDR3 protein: CASSLEGTDEQYF

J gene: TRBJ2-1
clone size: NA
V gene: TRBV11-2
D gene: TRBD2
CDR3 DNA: TGTGCCAGCAGCTCTATCTCCGGGGGAGGGGAGATTAATGAGCAGTTCTTC
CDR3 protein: CASSSISGGGEINEQFF

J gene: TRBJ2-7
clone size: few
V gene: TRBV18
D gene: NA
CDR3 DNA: TGTGCCAGCTCGGCGGGACAGCTCTACGAGCAGTACTTC
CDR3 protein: CASSAGQLYEQYF

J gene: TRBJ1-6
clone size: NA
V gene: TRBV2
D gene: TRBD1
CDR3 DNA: TGTGCCAGCAGTGACTCCCAGGGGGCGGGTTCACCCCTCCACTTT
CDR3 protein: CASSDSQGAGSPLHF

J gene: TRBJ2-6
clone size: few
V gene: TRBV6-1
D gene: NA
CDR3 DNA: TGTGCCAGCAGTGAAGCCCCGGGGGCTGGGGCCAACGTCCTGACTTTC
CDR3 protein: CASSEAPGAGANVLTF

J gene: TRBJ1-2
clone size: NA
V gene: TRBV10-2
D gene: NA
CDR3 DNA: TGCGCCAGCAGGGCCGGGGAAAACTATGGCTACACCTTC
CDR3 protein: CASRAGENYGYTF

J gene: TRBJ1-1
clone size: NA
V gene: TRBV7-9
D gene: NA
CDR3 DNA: TGTGCCAGCAGTGGACTCACAGGGTTGAACACTGAAGCTTTCTTT
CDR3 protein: CASSGLTGLNTEAFF

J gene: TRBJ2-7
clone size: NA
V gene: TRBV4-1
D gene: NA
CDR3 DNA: TGCGCCAGCAGCCAAGAGGGAGTAAGTTTGGAGCAGTACTTC
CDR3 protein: CASSQEGVSLEQYF

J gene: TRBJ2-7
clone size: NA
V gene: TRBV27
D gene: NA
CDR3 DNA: TGTGCCAGCAGTATAAACCTAAGTCAGCAGTACTTC
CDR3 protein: CASSINLSQQYF

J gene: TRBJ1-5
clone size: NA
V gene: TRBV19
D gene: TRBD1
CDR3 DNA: TGTGCCAGTAGTGGGACAGGGGCAAGCAATCAGCCCCAGCATTTT
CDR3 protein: CASSGTGASNQPQHF

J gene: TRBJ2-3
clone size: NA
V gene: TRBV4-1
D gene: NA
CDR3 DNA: TGCGCCAGCAGCCAAGGGACTTCTAGCACAGATACGCAGTATTTT
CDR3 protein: CASSQGTSSTDTQYF

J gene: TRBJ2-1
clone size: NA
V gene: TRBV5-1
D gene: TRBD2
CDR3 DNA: TGCGCCAGCAGCTGGCCTAGGCTAGCGGGAGGGCGCGTTGAGCAGTTCTTC
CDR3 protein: CASSWPRLAGGRVEQFF

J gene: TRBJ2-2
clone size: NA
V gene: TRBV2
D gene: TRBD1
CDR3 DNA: TGTGCCAGCAGCCGGGACAGGGGGGCCGGGGAGCTGTTTTTT
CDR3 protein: CASSRDRGAGELFF

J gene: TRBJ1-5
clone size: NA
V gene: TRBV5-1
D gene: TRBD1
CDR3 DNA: TGCGCCAGCAGCTTGGCCTTAATCACAGGGGGCGATCAGCCCCAGCATTTT
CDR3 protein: CASSLALITGGDQPQHF

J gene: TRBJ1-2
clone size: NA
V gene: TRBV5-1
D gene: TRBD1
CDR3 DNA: TGCGCCAGCAGCTTTACGACAGGGTCTAACTATGGCTACACCTTC
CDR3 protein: CASSFTTGSNYGYTF

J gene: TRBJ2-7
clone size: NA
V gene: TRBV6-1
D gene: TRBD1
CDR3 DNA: TGTGCCAGTAGGGAGACAGGGTTCACCGAGCAGTACTTC
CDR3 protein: CASRETGFTEQYF

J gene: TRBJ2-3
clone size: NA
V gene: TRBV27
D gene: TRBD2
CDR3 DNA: TGTGCCAGCAGTCTGTACGGGAGGGGTCCAGATACGCAGTATTTT
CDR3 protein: CASSLYGRGPDTQYF

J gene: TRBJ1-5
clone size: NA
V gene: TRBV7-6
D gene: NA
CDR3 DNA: TGTGCCAGCAGAGACGACAGCTATAGCAATCAGCCCCAGCATTTT
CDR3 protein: CASRDDSYSNQPQHF

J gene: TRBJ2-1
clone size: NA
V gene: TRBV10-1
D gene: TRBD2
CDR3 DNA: TGCGCCAGTTCAGTGAGTACTAGCGGGAATGAGCAGTTCTTC
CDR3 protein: CASSVSTSGNEQFF

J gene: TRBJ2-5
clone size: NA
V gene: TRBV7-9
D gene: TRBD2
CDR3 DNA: TGTGCCAGCAGCCTAGCGGGAGGGCCGGAGGAGACCCAGTACTTC
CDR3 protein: CASSLAGGPEETQYF

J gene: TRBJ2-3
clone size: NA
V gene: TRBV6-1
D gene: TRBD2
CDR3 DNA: TGTGCCAGCAGGGGGCTAGCGGGAGCGGATACGCAGTATTTT
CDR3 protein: CASRGLAGADTQYF

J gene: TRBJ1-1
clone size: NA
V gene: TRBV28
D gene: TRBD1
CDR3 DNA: TGTGCCAGCAGTTCAAGACAGGGGGGTAGGACTGAAGCTTTCTTT
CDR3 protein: CASSSRQGGRTEAFF

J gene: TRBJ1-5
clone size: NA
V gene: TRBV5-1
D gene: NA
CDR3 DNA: TGCGCCAGCAGCTTGGATTCGGGGGGCAGGCAGCCCCAGCATTTT
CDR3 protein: CASSLDSGGRQPQHF

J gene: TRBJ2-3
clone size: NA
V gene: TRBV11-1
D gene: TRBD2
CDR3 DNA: TGTGCCAGCAGCTTTCAACTAGCGGGAGTAGATACGCAGTATTTT
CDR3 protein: CASSFQLAGVDTQYF

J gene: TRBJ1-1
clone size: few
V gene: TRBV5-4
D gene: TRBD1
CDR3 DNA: TGTGCCAGCAGTGCGGGACAGGTGAACACTGAAGCTTTCTTT
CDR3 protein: CASSAGQVNTEAFF

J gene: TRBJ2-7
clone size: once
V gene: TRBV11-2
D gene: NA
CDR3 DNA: TGTGCCAGCAGCTTTTTTGAACAGGGTTCCTACGAGCAGTACTTC
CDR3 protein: CASSFFEQGSYEQYF

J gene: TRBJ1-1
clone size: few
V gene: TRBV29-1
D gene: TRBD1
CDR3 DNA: TGCAGCGTTCGGACAGGGGTGACTGAAGCTTTCTTT
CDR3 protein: CSVRTGVTEAFF

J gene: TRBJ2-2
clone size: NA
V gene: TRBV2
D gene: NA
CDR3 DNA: TGTGCCAGCAGTATGGAGGGCCGGGACACCGGGGAGCTGTTTTTT
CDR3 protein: CASSMEGRDTGELFF

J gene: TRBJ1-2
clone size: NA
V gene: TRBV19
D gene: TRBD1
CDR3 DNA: TGTGCCAGTAGTGTTGGACAGGGTGCCTATGGCTACACCTTC
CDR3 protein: CASSVGQGAYGYTF

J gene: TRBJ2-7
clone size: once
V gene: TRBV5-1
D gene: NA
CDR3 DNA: TGCGCCAGCAGCTTGGCTAGGGGTTACGAGCAGTACTTC
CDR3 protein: CASSLARGYEQYF

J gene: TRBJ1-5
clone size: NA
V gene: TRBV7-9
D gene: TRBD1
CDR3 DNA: TGTGCCAGCAGCTTTGGGACAGGTAATCAGCCCCAGCATTTT
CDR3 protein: CASSFGTGNQPQHF

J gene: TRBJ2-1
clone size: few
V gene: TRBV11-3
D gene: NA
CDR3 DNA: TGTGCCAGCAGCCCGGGGGCGGCGGGAGTCAATGAGCAGTTCTTC
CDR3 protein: CASSPGAAGVNEQFF

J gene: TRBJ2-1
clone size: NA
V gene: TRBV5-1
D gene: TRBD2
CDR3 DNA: TGCGCCAGCAGCTTGGGGCGGGAGGTTGAGCAGTTCTTC
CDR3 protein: CASSLGREVEQFF

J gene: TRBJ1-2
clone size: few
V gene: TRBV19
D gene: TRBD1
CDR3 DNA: TGTGCCAGTAAAGGGGGCAGTGGTGGCTACACCTTC
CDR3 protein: CASKGGSGGYTF

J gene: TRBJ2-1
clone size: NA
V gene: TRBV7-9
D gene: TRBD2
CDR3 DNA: TGTGCCAGCAGCTCGACTAGCGGGAGTTTTGAGCAGTTCTTC
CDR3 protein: CASSSTSGSFEQFF